The 14 T cell receptor beta chains presented below share a single source sample, sequenced in a study of CXCR3-negative and CXCR3-positive naive CD8 T cells. The study made its TRB cDNA libraries by 5' RACE, adding UMI labels. TCRdb reprocessed the 5' RACE reads and keeps a single row for each CDR3 protein, giving no DNA. The sample's table shows around 24,000 distinct CDR3 sequences. Sequencing was carried out using naive CXCR3- CD8+ T cells from blood. Subset here: CD45RO-CCR7+CD27+CD95- naive CD8+ T cells lacking CXCR3 (TNR3-). These receptor sequences come from a human donor in good health. Some clones in this sample may be carry-over from other donors' samples.

This chain joins TRBV20-1 and TRBJ1-1; TCRdb picks TRBD1, but there is no DNA to check that call. Germline V gene data show CDR1 as DFQATT and CDR2 as SNEGSKA (reference sequence). The CDR3 loop spans 13 amino acids. The CDR3 loop reads CSARGQGTTEAFF.

The chain uses TRBV29-1 and TRBJ1-2; TCRdb picks TRBD1, but there is no DNA to check that call. The CDR3 consists of 15 residues. Germline V gives CDR1 SQVTM, CDR2 ANQGSEA. The CDR3 reads CSVELWGQSNYGYTF. Looking up the rest from reference TRBV29-1 and TRBJ1-2 gives the full variable domain: SAVISQKPSRDICQRGTSLTIQCQVDSQVTMMFWYRQQPGQSLTLIATANQGSEATYESGFVIDKFPISRPNLTFSTLTVSNMSPEDSSIYLCSVELWGQSNYGYTFGSGTRLTVV.

The chain has TRBV6-2 or TRBV6-3 and TRBJ2-7. This CDR3 has 13 residues. Germline V CDR1 and CDR2: MNHEY, SVGEGT. CDR3 sequence reads: CASSYQAMNEQYF.

V usage is TRBV20-1 and J usage is TRBJ2-5; TCRdb's D call of TRBD2 is untestable without DNA. The germline V gene encodes CDR1 DFQATT and CDR2 SNEGSKA (reference sequence). The CDR3 loop spans 16 amino acids. Here the CDR3 reads CSARETSGGPKETQYF.

The V gene is TRBV10-3, the J gene TRBJ2-7; TCRdb's assignment of TRBD1 cannot be checked, as there is no DNA. The germline CDR1 and CDR2 sequences are ENHRY and SYGVKD. The CDR3 loop spans 15 amino acids. The CDR3 region is CAISEPGVGSYEQYF.

V is TRBV25-1 and J is TRBJ1-6; TCRdb calls TRBD1, which cannot be checked without DNA. The germline CDR1 and CDR2 sequences are MGHDK and SYGVNS. This CDR3 has 16 residues. The CDR3 loop is CASSETGGRYNSPLHF.

The chain links TRBV13 to TRBJ1-5. Germline V lookup: CDR1 PRHDT, CDR2 FYEKMQ (reference sequence). This CDR3 is built from 12 residues. CDR3 amino acids: CASSLGDQPQHF.

The rearrangement uses TRBV28 and TRBJ1-4. Germline V gene data show CDR1 as MDHEN and CDR2 as SYDVKM. This CDR3 has 15 residues. CDR3 sequence reads: CASSSIKATNEKLFF.

This chain links TRBV7-8 with TRBJ2-7; there is no DNA to check the TCRdb D call of TRBD1. Germline assignment: CDR1 SGHVS and CDR2 FQNEAQ. The CDR3 is 13 amino acids. The CDR3 protein is CASSFPGVNEQYF. Full variable domain (rest looked up from reference TRBV7-8 and TRBJ2-7): GAGVSQSPRYKVAKRGQDVALRCDPISGHVSLFWYQQALGQGPEFLTYFQNEAQLDKSGLPSDRFFAERPEGSVSTLKIQRTQQEDSAVYLCASSFPGVNEQYFGPGTRLTVT.

CDR3 residues: CASSQVGQDANTGELFF. This sequence joins TRBV7-2 and TRBJ2-2; the D call of TRBD1 rests on TCRdb alone, since no DNA is present to check it. The CDR3 is 17 amino acids. Germline V gene sequence: CDR1 SGHTA, CDR2 FQGNSA. Filled out from reference TRBV7-2 and TRBJ2-2, the complete variable domain reads GAGVSQSPSNKVTEKGKDVELRCDPISGHTALYWYRQSLGQGLEFLIYFQGNSAPDKSGLPSDRFSAERTGGSVSTLTIQRTQQEDSAVYLCASSQVGQDANTGELFFGEGSRLTVL.

The chain is built from TRBV7-2 and TRBJ1-4. CDR3 length: 15 amino acids. Germline loops: CDR1 SGHTA, CDR2 FQGNSA. The chain's CDR3 is CASSLVPAENEKLFF.

This sequence joins TRBV29-1 and TRBJ2-6. CDR1 and CDR2 (germline): SQVTM, ANQGSEA. This CDR3 has 18 amino acids. The CDR3 protein is CSVEERLSPTSGANVLTF.

The chain employs TRBV12-3 or TRBV12-4 and TRBJ1-5; TCRdb indicates TRBD1, and absent DNA this call remains unverified. This CDR3 is built from 16 residues. CDR3 region: CASSSPGAWKDQPQHF.

The V and J genes are TRBV29-1 and TRBJ2-1; TCRdb's D call of TRBD1 is untestable without DNA. CDR3 length: 16 amino acids. Germline V CDR1 and CDR2: SQVTM, ANQGSEA. The CDR3 sequence is CSLRDGGVISYNEQFF.